These 21 T cell receptor beta chains share one sample of origin, sequenced in a study of OX40 agonist ivuxolimab in advanced cancers. Only in-frame clones appear in the TCRdb table, and some are missing; sequencing was by immunoSEQ multiplex PCR. The sample shows around 51,000 clones, more than 65% of them seen only once. This sample comprised CD4+ or CD8+ T cells sorted from blood, obtained in a trial of the OX40 agonist ivuxolimab. The receptors originated from an adult with an advanced solid tumor such as melanoma, head and neck, liver or kidney cancer.

The chain recombines TRBV7-8 with TRBJ2-5; the D gene is possibly TRBD1 (5 bases). This CDR3 has 15 residues. Trimming took off 2 bases at V and 5 bases at J, with 15 bases between the two ends. In germline, CDR1 is SGHVS, CDR2 FQNEAQ. The CDR3 sequence: CASSLTAGSLETQYF. CDR3 DNA: TGTGCCAGCAGCTTAACGGCAGGGTCGTTGGAGACCCAGTACTTC. Together with reference TRBV7-8 and TRBJ2-5, the CDR3 gives the full variable domain: GAGVSQSPRYKVAKRGQDVALRCDPISGHVSLFWYQQALGQGPEFLTYFQNEAQLDKSGLPSDRFFAERPEGSVSTLKIQRTQQEDSAVYLCASSLTAGSLETQYFGPGTRLLVL.

The chain recombines TRBV4-1 with TRBJ1-1; D may be TRBD1 (6 bases). The V gene lost 2 bases and the J gene lost 5 bases, with 12 bases spanning the gap. CDR1 is MGHRA and CDR2 is YSYEKL in the germline V gene. CDR3 length: 14 amino acids. CDR3 sequence: CASSQRERGTEAFF. DNA of the CDR3: TGCGCCAGCAGCCAAAGGGAGAGGGGGACTGAAGCTTTCTTT.

V usage is TRBV2 and J usage is TRBJ1-1, with D perhaps matching TRBD1 (5 bases). The CDR3 length is 14 residues. Germline V CDR1 and CDR2: SNHLY, FYNNEI. V gave up 3 bases and J gave up 4 bases, with 12 bases separating them. The CDR3 region has the DNA TGTGCCAGCAGTGAGTCAGGGTGGGCCACTGAAGCTTTCTTT. Its protein product is CASSESGWATEAFF.

The chain has TRBV5-5 and TRBJ2-1; D is uncertain. V gave up 0 bases and J gave up 0 bases, with 1 base separating them. Germline CDR1 and CDR2: SGHKS and YYEKEE (reference sequence). This CDR3 is 13 amino acids long. CDR3 loop: CASSLGSYNEQFF. The DNA of the CDR3 is TGTGCCAGCAGCTTGGGCTCCTACAATGAGCAGTTCTTC.

The chain uses TRBV9 and TRBJ2-6, with no clear D. Trimming took off 0 bases at V and 1 base at J, with 5 bases between the two ends. The CDR3 is 15 amino acids. CDR1 and CDR2 from the germline V gene are SGDLS and YYNGEE. This CDR3 is CASSVVGSGANVLTF. CDR3 coding DNA: TGTGCCAGCAGCGTAGTGGGATCTGGGGCCAACGTCCTGACTTTC.

The chain is built from TRBV6-1 and TRBJ1-2, with 9 bases matching TRBD1. The germline CDR1 and CDR2 sequences are MNHNS and SASEGT. The CDR3 has 15 amino acids. With V trimmed by 1 base and J by 8 bases, 8 bases remained unmatched. The CDR3 coding sequence is TGTGCCAGCAGTGAAGTTATCCGGACAGGGGACGGCTACACCTTC. Amino acid sequence: CASSEVIRTGDGYTF.

V is TRBV9 and J is TRBJ1-2; a possible D gene is TRBD1 (5 bases). The V end lost 3 bases, the J end lost 6 bases, and 12 bases lay between the germline ends. The CDR3 contains 13 residues. Germline V gene data show CDR1 as SGDLS and CDR2 as YYNGEE. This CDR3 reads CASSAGVWDGYTF. CDR3 in DNA: TGTGCCAGCAGCGCGGGGGTCTGGGATGGCTACACCTTC. Full variable domain (missing parts from reference TRBV9 and TRBJ1-2): DSGVTQTPKHLITATGQRVTLRCSPRSGDLSVYWYQQSLDQGLQFLIQYYNGEERAKGNILERFSAQQFPDLHSELNLSSLELGDSALYFCASSAGVWDGYTFGSGTRLTVV.

The CDR3 nucleotides read TGTGCCTGGAGTGTGCCCCAGGGGATCTACGAGCAGTACTTC. Its protein is CAWSVPQGIYEQYF. The chain carries TRBV30 and TRBJ2-7; D is perhaps TRBD1 (6 bases). The CDR3 consists of 14 residues. V was clipped by 0 bases and J by 3 bases, with 12 bases between them. Germline V gene sequence: CDR1 GTSNPN, CDR2 SVGIG (reference sequence).

This chain connects TRBV7-8 to TRBJ2-5, with D possibly TRBD2 on 6 matching bases. Germline-derived CDR1 and CDR2 are SGHVS and FQNEAQ. The CDR3 is 18 amino acids. Trimming removed 0 bases at V and 1 base at J, with 18 bases between. In DNA form, the CDR3 reads TGTGCCAGCAGCTTAGCGAGCCTGGTGGGGGGTACCCAAGAGACCCAGTACTTC. The encoded protein is CASSLASLVGGTQETQYF.

The genes are TRBV11-2 and TRBJ2-5; D possibly corresponds to TRBD2 (6 bases). V was pared by 0 bases and J by 5 bases, with 19 bases between. CDR1 and CDR2 (germline): SGHAT, FQNNGV. This CDR3 comprises 17 residues. Here the CDR3 reads CASSLDRLRGRGETQYF. The CDR3 DNA reads TGTGCCAGCAGCTTAGATCGCCTTCGGGGTCGGGGGGAGACCCAGTACTTC.

Details on this clone: Sequence at one end of the junction differs from germline and may be a read error. This chain links TRBV5-1 with TRBJ1-5; TRBD1 agrees at 9 bases. This CDR3 is 15 amino acids long. The V gene's germline CDR1 is SGHRS and CDR2 YFSETQ. Here the CDR3 reads CASSPDGQGNRPQHF. The CDR3 DNA reads TGCGCCAGCAGCCCAGACGGACAGGGGAATCGGCCCCAGCATTTT.

The rearrangement links TRBV7-9 to TRBJ2-7; D not resolved. CDR1 is SEHNR and CDR2 is FQNEAQ in the germline V gene (reference sequence). The CDR3 spans 11 residues. V was cut by 5 bases and J by 7 bases, with 9 bases left in between. The CDR3, as DNA: TGTGCCAGCAGCCTAGTGGGGGAGCAGTACTTC. Translated, it gives CASSLVGEQYF. The whole variable domain, remainder taken from reference TRBV7-9 and TRBJ2-7, is DTGVSQNPRHKITKRGQNVTFRCDPISEHNRLYWYRQTLGQGPEFLTYFQNEAQLEKSRLLSDRFSAERPKGSFSTLEIQRTEQGDSAMYLCASSLVGEQYFGPGTRLTVT.

The rearrangement links TRBV6-5 to TRBJ2-7; 9 nucleotides match TRBD1. V shed 2 bases, J shed 6 bases, and the junction held 8 bases outside the gene matches. CDR1 MNHEY and CDR2 SVGAGI come from the germline V gene. The CDR3 is 15 residues long. The CDR3 protein is CASSYAPGQGSEQYF. CDR3 nucleotides: TGTGCCAGCAGTTACGCTCCGGGACAGGGTTCCGAGCAGTACTTC.

This chain joins TRBV5-4 and TRBJ2-3, with D perhaps matching TRBD1 (5 bases). Trimming took off 1 base at V and 5 bases at J, with 8 bases between the two ends. CDR1 and CDR2 from the germline V gene are SGHNT and YYREEE (reference sequence). The CDR3 has 13 amino acids. CDR3 residues: CASSLPQGDTQYF. Written as DNA, the CDR3 is TGTGCCAGCAGCTTGCCGCAGGGAGATACGCAGTATTTT.

The V call is TRBV7-9, the J call TRBJ2-4, with TRBD1 matching 7 bases. Germline lookup yields CDR1 SEHNR and CDR2 FQNEAQ (reference sequence). The CDR3 is 14 amino acids. With 5 bases clipped from V and 8 bases from J, the junction kept 9 bases outside the gene matches. Here the CDR3 DNA reads TGTGCCAGCAGCGAGCGACAGGGTGCCGACATTCAGTACTTC. Encoded protein: CASSERQGADIQYF. Full variable domain (remainder filled in from reference TRBV7-9 and TRBJ2-4): DTGVSQNPRHKITKRGQNVTFRCDPISEHNRLYWYRQTLGQGPEFLTYFQNEAQLEKSRLLSDRFSAERPKGSFSTLEIQRTEQGDSAMYLCASSERQGADIQYFGAGTRLSVL.

The chain couples TRBV7-2 to TRBJ2-5; the match to TRBD1 covers 7 bases. The CDR3 covers 16 residues. V trimming: 0 bases; J trimming: 2 bases; junction bases outside the gene matches: 6. Germline V CDR1 and CDR2: SGHTA, FQGNSA. The CDR3 DNA follows: TGTGCCAGCAGCTTAGCGTACGGCAGGGGGCAAGAGACCCAGTACTTC. This translates into CASSLAYGRGQETQYF. The whole variable domain, filled in from reference TRBV7-2 and TRBJ2-5, reads GAGVSQSPSNKVTEKGKDVELRCDPISGHTALYWYRQSLGQGLEFLIYFQGNSAPDKSGLPSDRFSAERTGGSVSTLTIQRTQQEDSAVYLCASSLAYGRGQETQYFGPGTRLLVL.

J is TRBJ1-4 and V is TRBV19; D is ambiguous. CDR3 length: 14 residues. Germline CDR1 LNHDA, CDR2 SQIVND (reference sequence). With 4 bases removed from V and 7 bases from J, the gap between germline ends came to 13 bases. CDR3 in amino acids: CASSTGGGGEKLFF. Here the CDR3 DNA reads TGTGCCAGTAGTACCGGTGGAGGTGGTGAAAAACTGTTTTTT.

This CDR3 is CASSLGTAGGTGELFF. The CDR3 DNA reads TGTGCCAGCAGCTTAGGGACAGCCGGCGGCACCGGGGAGCTGTTTTTT. V is TRBV7-6 and J is TRBJ2-2, with D possibly matching TRBD1 (6 bases). Germline-derived CDR1 and CDR2 are SGHVS and FNYEAQ. V shed 1 base and J shed 4 bases, with 13 bases lying between them. CDR3 length: 16 amino acids.

The genes are TRBV7-9 and TRBJ2-7; D unclear. Germline V gene sequence: CDR1 SEHNR, CDR2 FQNEAQ (reference sequence). CDR3 length: 12 amino acids. Trimming took 4 bases from V and 2 from J, leaving 6 bases between them. In DNA form, the CDR3 reads TGTGCCAGCAGCTCTCCAGCCTACGAGCAGTACTTC. This gives the protein CASSSPAYEQYF.

V is TRBV6-1 and J is TRBJ1-5, with 8 bases aligning to TRBD1. The CDR3 sequence is 13 residues long. The junction had 9 bases not matched to a gene; V was cut back by 11 bases and J by 6 bases. Germline V lookup: CDR1 MNHNS, CDR2 SASEGT. CDR3 sequence reads: CAVQGAQGQPQHF. Here the CDR3 DNA reads TGTGCCGTCCAGGGGGCGCAGGGTCAGCCCCAGCATTTT.

The J gene is TRBJ2-1, the V gene TRBV7-2; 9 nucleotides align to TRBD2. The germline V gene encodes CDR1 SGHTA and CDR2 FQGNSA. V gave up 1 base and J gave up 8 bases; unmatched junction bases: 9. The CDR3 length is 16 residues. CDR3 sequence (DNA): TGTGCCAGCAGCTTAGGATTTGGCGGGGGGGCGGATGAGCAGTTCTTC. This translates into CASSLGFGGGADEQFF.